One sample yielded the 18 T cell receptor beta chains listed below, sequenced in a study of shared clonotypes between healthy human individuals. The protocol was immunoSEQ multiplex PCR, while the TCRdb copy is restricted to in-frame clones and leaves out a portion. In the table there are a few million clones, about 93% of which are singletons. Positive CCR7 selection of CD45RO-negative cells yielded the naive CD8 cells, and terminally differentiated effector memory CD45RA+ cells were excluded. The sequencing input was naive CD8+ T cells from PBMCs. These receptors all come from a man younger than 35 in good health. Some clones in this sample may be carry-over from other donors' samples.

The chain has TRBV6-1 and TRBJ1-1; D uncertain. Trimming shortened V by 7 bases and J by 4 bases, and 10 bases separated the two germline ends. In germline, CDR1 is MNHNS, CDR2 SASEGT. The CDR3 runs to 12 residues. DNA of the CDR3: TGTGCCAGCATTGCTGCCGGCACTGAAGCTTTCTTT. Translation: CASIAAGTEAFF.

The V call is TRBV28, the J call TRBJ1-1, with D perhaps TRBD1 (5 bases). CDR3 length: 18 amino acids. V lost 3 bases to trimming and J lost 0 bases, with 20 bases between them. Germline V lookup: CDR1 MDHEN, CDR2 SYDVKM. CDR3 residues: CASSFPGLSSSMNTEAFF. For the CDR3, the DNA is TGTGCCAGCAGTTTCCCGGGACTGAGCTCTTCCATGAACACTGAAGCTTTCTTT.

The chain uses TRBV28 and TRBJ1-4, with TRBD1 matching over 8 bases. This CDR3 contains 16 residues. Germline lookup yields CDR1 MDHEN and CDR2 SYDVKM. The J segment lost 3 bases and the V segment lost 6 bases, leaving 9 bases of the junction unmatched. CDR3 sequence reads: CASSSDREAANEKLFF. CDR3 sequence (DNA): TGTGCCAGCAGCTCGGACAGGGAGGCGGCTAATGAAAAACTGTTTTTT.

The V and J genes are TRBV27 and TRBJ2-3; D is ambiguous. V was trimmed by 2 bases and J by 4 bases, leaving 13 bases between them. This CDR3 has 15 amino acids. CDR1 MNHEY and CDR2 SMNVEV come from the germline V gene (reference sequence). As DNA, the CDR3 is TGTGCCAGCAGTTTACTCGTTCAGCCCGCAGATACGCAGTATTTT. It translates to CASSLLVQPADTQYF.

This clone has just one count. The chain employs TRBV7-9 and TRBJ2-2; tentatively, D is TRBD2 (5 bases). There are 16 residues in the CDR3. The V end lost 1 base, the J end lost 2 bases, and 11 bases lay between the germline ends. Germline V gene lookup returns CDR1 SEHNR and CDR2 FQNEAQ (reference sequence). CDR3 amino acids: CASSLELEINTGELFF. The CDR3, as DNA: TGTGCCAGCAGCTTAGAACTAGAGATCAACACCGGGGAGCTGTTTTTT.

V and J are TRBV6-5 and TRBJ1-5; no definite D call. Between the trimmed V and J ends, which lost 0 bases and 0 bases, there was a span of 6 bases. CDR1 is MNHEY and CDR2 is SVGAGI in the germline V gene. The CDR3 totals 15 residues. The CDR3 reads CASSYSASSNQPQHF. The CDR3 DNA sequence: TGTGCCAGCAGTTACTCCGCCAGTAGCAATCAGCCCCAGCATTTT.

The chain combines TRBV6-1 with TRBJ2-1; 9 positions match TRBD2. The CDR3 has 15 residues. V shed 6 bases and J 8 bases; nucleotides not matched to a gene: 11. Germline V gene data show CDR1 as MNHNS and CDR2 as SASEGT. CDR3: CASRDSGSLFDEQFF. The CDR3 DNA reads TGTGCCAGCAGAGATAGCGGGAGTTTGTTCGATGAGCAGTTCTTC.

Worth noting for this clone: Other nucleotide sequences from this sample produce the same CDR3. This sequence joins TRBV11-2 and TRBJ2-3; no reliable D call. The CDR3 contains 12 residues. Germline V lookup: CDR1 SGHAT, CDR2 FQNNGV. Trimming took 0 bases from V and 6 from J, leaving 4 bases between them. The CDR3 here is CASSLDPDTQYF. The CDR3 DNA is TGTGCCAGCAGCTTAGATCCGGATACGCAGTATTTT.

As to this clone: In the same sample, other DNA sequences code for this CDR3. V gene TRBV11-3 combines with J gene TRBJ2-5; D gene uncertain. Trimming took off 1 base at V and 5 bases at J, with 8 bases between the two ends. Looked up from germline, CDR1 is SGHNT and CDR2 is YENEEA. The CDR3 covers 13 residues. The CDR3 DNA follows: TGTGCCAGCAGCTTAGCGGTGGGTGAGACCCAGTACTTC. This encodes CASSLAVGETQYF.

CDR3 DNA: TGTGCCAGCAGTGAAATCCTCCAGGGTCCCTACGAGCAGTACTTC. It translates to CASSEILQGPYEQYF. The chain joins TRBV2 to TRBJ2-7; maybe TRBD1 (5 bases). The germline V gene encodes CDR1 SNHLY and CDR2 FYNNEI. V dropped 2 bases and J dropped 2 bases, with 13 bases sitting between them. The CDR3 has 15 amino acids.

The chain links TRBV7-2 to TRBJ1-5; D ambiguous. The CDR3 loop spans 12 amino acids. V lost 5 bases and J 5 bases, leaving 7 bases between the germline ends. The V gene's germline CDR1 is SGHTA and CDR2 FQGNSA. The CDR3 sequence: CASSPSDQPQHF. The DNA for the CDR3 is TGTGCCAGCAGCCCATCTGATCAGCCCCAGCATTTT. Full variable domain (remainder filled in from reference TRBV7-2 and TRBJ1-5): GAGVSQSPSNKVTEKGKDVELRCDPISGHTALYWYRQSLGQGLEFLIYFQGNSAPDKSGLPSDRFSAERTGGSVSTLTIQRTQQEDSAVYLCASSPSDQPQHFGDGTRLSIL.

With respect to this clone: At the DNA level, this CDR3 is encoded by other sequences in the same sample as well. The genes are TRBV28 and TRBJ2-7, with D perhaps TRBD2 (6 bases). From germline, CDR1 is MDHEN and CDR2 SYDVKM. The CDR3 totals 12 residues. V lost 2 bases to trimming and J lost 6 bases, with 8 bases between them. The CDR3 nucleotides are TGTGCCAGCAGTTTAGCCGGGGGCGAGCAGTACTTC. Protein: CASSLAGGEQYF.

The chain joins TRBV28 to TRBJ2-1; TRBD2 is a possible D gene (7 bases). Deletions cut 1 base from V and 2 bases from J, with 15 bases between. The CDR3 length is 17 residues. Looked up from germline, CDR1 is MDHEN and CDR2 is SYDVKM. In DNA form, the CDR3 reads TGTGCCAGCAGTTTATTGGGGGCGGGAGCTCCCTACAATGAGCAGTTCTTC. Its protein is CASSLLGAGAPYNEQFF.

The chain has TRBV11-2 and TRBJ2-1, with 15 positions matching TRBD2. There are 18 residues in the CDR3. Germline CDR1 and CDR2: SGHAT and FQNNGV. V dropped 5 bases and J dropped 6; count of bases not matched to a gene: 11. The CDR3 reads CASSDGLAGGRGTNEQFF. CDR3 DNA sequence: TGTGCCAGCAGCGATGGACTAGCGGGAGGGCGAGGGACCAATGAGCAGTTCTTC.

V gene TRBV9 combines with J gene TRBJ2-5, with 12 positions matching TRBD2. Germline V gives CDR1 SGDLS, CDR2 YYNGEE. The CDR3 loop spans 17 amino acids. V shed 0 bases and J 0 bases; nucleotides not matched to a gene: 3. CDR3: CASSVGGTSGHQETQYF. CDR3 bases: TGTGCCAGCAGCGTAGGGGGGACTAGCGGGCACCAAGAGACCCAGTACTTC.

V is TRBV6-6 and J is TRBJ1-1; no clear D. This CDR3 is built from 15 residues. V lost 4 bases to trimming and J lost 6 bases, with 18 bases between them. The germline V gene encodes CDR1 MNHNY and CDR2 SVGAGI (reference sequence). Written as DNA, the CDR3 is TGTGCCAGCAGTTCCCCCGGGCCACCCGGGCCTGAAGCTTTCTTT. As protein: CASSSPGPPGPEAFF.

The V call is TRBV4-3, the J call TRBJ2-1; 9 bases match TRBD2. CDR3 length equals 17 residues. The germline V gene encodes CDR1 LGHNA and CDR2 YSLEER. V lost 0 bases to trimming and J lost 7 bases; unmatched junction nucleotides: 10. Written as DNA, the CDR3 is TGCGCCAGCAGCCAAGAATTGGTAGCGGGAGCGACTAATGAGCAGTTCTTC. It codes for CASSQELVAGATNEQFF.

To note about this clone: Different DNA sequences within this sample yield the same CDR3. The rearrangement links TRBV6-5 to TRBJ2-2; a possible D gene is TRBD2 (5 bases). Trimming pared 0 bases from V and 6 bases from J, leaving 8 bases between. Germline V gene data show CDR1 as MNHEY and CDR2 as SVGAGI. This CDR3 comprises 14 residues. CDR3 protein: CASSYSTEAGELFF. Here the CDR3 DNA reads TGTGCCAGCAGTTACTCGACGGAGGCCGGGGAGCTGTTTTTT.